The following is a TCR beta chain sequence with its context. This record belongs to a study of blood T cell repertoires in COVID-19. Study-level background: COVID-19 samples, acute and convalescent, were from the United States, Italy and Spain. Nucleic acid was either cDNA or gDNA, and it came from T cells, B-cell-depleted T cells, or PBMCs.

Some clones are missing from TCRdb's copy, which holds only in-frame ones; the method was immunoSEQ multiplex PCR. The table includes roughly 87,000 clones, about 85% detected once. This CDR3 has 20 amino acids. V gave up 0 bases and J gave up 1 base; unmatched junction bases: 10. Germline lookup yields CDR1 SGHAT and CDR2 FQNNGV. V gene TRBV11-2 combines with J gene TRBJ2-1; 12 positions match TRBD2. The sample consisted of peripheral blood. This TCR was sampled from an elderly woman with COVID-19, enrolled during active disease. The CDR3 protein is CASSLDGLAGGPRSYNEQFF. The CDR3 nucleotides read TGTGCCAGCAGCTTAGATGGTCTAGCGGGAGGGCCAAGGTCCTACAATGAGCAGTTCTTC.